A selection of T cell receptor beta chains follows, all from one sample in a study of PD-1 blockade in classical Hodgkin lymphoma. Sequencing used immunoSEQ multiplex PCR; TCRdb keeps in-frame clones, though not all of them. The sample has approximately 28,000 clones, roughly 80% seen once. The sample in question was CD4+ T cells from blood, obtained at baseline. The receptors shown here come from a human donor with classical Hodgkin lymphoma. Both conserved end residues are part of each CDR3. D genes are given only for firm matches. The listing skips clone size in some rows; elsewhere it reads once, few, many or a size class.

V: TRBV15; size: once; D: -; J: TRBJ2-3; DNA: TGTGCCACCAGCAGAGTTACAGGGAAGGGCACAGATACGCAGTATTTT; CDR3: CATSRVTGKGTDTQYF
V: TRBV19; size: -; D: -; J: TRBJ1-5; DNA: TGTGCCAGTAGTCTCCTGGGGGGATTTTATAGCAATCAGCCCCAGCATTTT; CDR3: CASSLLGGFYSNQPQHF
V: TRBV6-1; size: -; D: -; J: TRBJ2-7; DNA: TGTGCCAGCATCAATTACCTCGGACTCTCCTACGAGCAGTACTTC; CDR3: CASINYLGLSYEQYF
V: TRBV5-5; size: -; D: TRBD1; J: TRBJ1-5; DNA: TGTGCCAGCAGCTTTTCCGGGACAGGGGGGAAACAGCCCCAGCATTTT; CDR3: CASSFSGTGGKQPQHF
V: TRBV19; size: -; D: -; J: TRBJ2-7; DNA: TGTGCCAGTAGTATCCGGGGCTACCCCCACGAGCAGTACTTC; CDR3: CASSIRGYPHEQYF
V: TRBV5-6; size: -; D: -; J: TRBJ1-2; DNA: TGTGCCAGCAGCCTACGGACGGGCTCCGGCTACACCTTC; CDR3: CASSLRTGSGYTF
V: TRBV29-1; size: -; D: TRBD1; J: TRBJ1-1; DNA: TGCAGCGTTGAAGTCAGGGGGCTTACGGCTTTCTTT; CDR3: CSVEVRGLTAFF
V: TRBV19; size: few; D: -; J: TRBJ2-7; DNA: TGTGCCAGTAGTATATGGGGTGGAAGACTCTCCTACGAGCAGTACTTC; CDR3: CASSIWGGRLSYEQYF
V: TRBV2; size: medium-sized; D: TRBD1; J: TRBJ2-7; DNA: TGTGGAGCTCTAAGGACAGGGTCGAACGAGCAGTACTTC; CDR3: CGALRTGSNEQYF
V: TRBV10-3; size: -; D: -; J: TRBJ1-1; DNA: TGTGCCACCGGGGCAGGTAGACTGAACACTGAAGCTTTCTTT; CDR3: CATGAGRLNTEAFF
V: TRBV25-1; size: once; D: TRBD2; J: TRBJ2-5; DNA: TGTGCCAGCAGTGAAGAATGGGGGGGTTTGGAGACCCAGTACTTC; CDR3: CASSEEWGGLETQYF
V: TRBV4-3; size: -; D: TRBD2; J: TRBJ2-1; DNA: TGCGCCAGCAGCCAAGAACCACTAGCGGGGGCGGGGAATGAGCAGTTCTTC; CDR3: CASSQEPLAGAGNEQFF
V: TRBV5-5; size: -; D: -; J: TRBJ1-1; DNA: TGTGCCAGCAGCTTGGGTGCGGCCCAGTCTGAAGCTTTCTTT; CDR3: CASSLGAAQSEAFF
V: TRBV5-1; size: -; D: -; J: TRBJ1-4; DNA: TGCGCCAGCAGCTCGGAAGTACTAGTTCCTAATGAAAAACTGTTTTTT; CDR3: CASSSEVLVPNEKLFF
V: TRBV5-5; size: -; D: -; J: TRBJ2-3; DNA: TGTGCCAGCAGCACCGAACGGGCAGATACGCAGTATTTT; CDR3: CASSTERADTQYF
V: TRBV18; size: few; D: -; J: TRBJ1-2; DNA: TGTGCCAGCTCACCAGGGAGGGAGAACTATGGCTACACCTTC; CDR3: CASSPGRENYGYTF
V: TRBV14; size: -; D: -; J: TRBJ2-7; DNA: TGTGCCAGCAGCCAAACCAAACTCCTAGATCTATACGAGCAGTACTTC; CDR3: CASSQTKLLDLYEQYF
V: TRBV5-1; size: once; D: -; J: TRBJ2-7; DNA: TGCGCCAGCAGCTTGGGGGGTGGGCTGAGGATTACCTCCTACGAGCAGTACTTC; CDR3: CASSLGGGLRITSYEQYF
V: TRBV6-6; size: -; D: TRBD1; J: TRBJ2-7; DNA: TGTGCCAGCAGTGGGTCGGGACAGGGTAGAGACGAGCAGTACTTC; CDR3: CASSGSGQGRDEQYF